This T cell receptor (beta chain) was obtained from a study of blood T cell repertoires in COVID-19. Study context: From the United States, Italy and Spain came samples of acute and convalescent COVID-19. T cells, B-cell-depleted T cells, or PBMCs supplied cDNA or gDNA.

The CDR3 has 13 amino acids. CDR1 is LNHDA and CDR2 is SQIVND in the germline V gene (reference sequence). V lost 10 bases, J lost 1 base, and 13 bases lay in between. Study processing details: Cell counts per sample came from amplifying reference gene primers. The data were produced by immunoSEQ multiplex PCR, yet TCRdb's version contains in-frame clones alone and is incomplete. That table gives V, J and clone size, and the DNA gave D and trimming. The sample comprises nearly 110,000 clones, 89% of which are singletons, and 4.9% rests with the top ten. Sequences were obtained from peripheral blood. V gene TRBV19 combines with J gene TRBJ1-1; D is uncertain. The source of this sequence is a man aged 35 to 55 with active or convalescent COVID-19. CDR3 DNA: TGTGCCACCCGGCCCGGCGGGAACACTGAAGCTTTCTTT. It encodes CATRPGGNTEAFF.